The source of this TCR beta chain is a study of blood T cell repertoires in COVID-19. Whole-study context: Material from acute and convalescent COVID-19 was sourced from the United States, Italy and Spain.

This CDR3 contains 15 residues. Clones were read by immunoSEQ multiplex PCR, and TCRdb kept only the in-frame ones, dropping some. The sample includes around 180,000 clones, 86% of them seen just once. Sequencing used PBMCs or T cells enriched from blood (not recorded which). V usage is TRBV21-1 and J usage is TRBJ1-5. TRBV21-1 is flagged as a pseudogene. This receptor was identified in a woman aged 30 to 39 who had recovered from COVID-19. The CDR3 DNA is TGTGCCAGCAGCCGGCGGAGGGGCGGCAATCAGCCCCAGCATTTT. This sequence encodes CASSRRRGGNQPQHF.